The entry that follows covers one T cell receptor beta chain sequence. The antigen is unknown. The sample comes from a study of cytomegalovirus exposure and HLA in healthy donors. Sequencing was performed with immunoSEQ multiplex PCR; in TCRdb, only in-frame clones are kept and a portion is missing. The sample has around 300,000 clones; around 90% are singletons. Germline V CDR1 and CDR2: MDHEN, SYDVKM. The junction had 8 bases not matched to a gene; V was cut back by 7 bases and J by 6 bases. The CDR3 contains 14 residues. Study outcomes and limitations: Subsequent analysis revealed that first-cohort TCR clusters tended to co-occur in the 90 to 150 validation repertoires. The authors enumerated some 170 TCR beta chains as linked to cytomegalovirus. Generally TCR sequences proved uncommon, though certain public TCRs appeared in numerous donors. Reports described diagnosis of cytomegalovirus status by the classifier as highly specific and sensitive.

Specimen: PBMCs. The chain combines TRBV28 with TRBJ2-3; TRBD2 matches 9 bases. The sequence was obtained from a woman in her twenties or thirties in good health and CMV-seropositive. CDR3 bases: TGTGCCAGCAAGCGGGGGGATTCGTGGGATACGCAGTATTTT. Protein sequence: CASKRGDSWDTQYF.